Below are 28 T cell receptor beta chains sequenced from a single sample in a study of shared clonotypes between healthy human individuals. Assay used: immunoSEQ multiplex PCR; TCRdb lists only in-frame clones, some missing. The table records under 350,000 clones, about nine tenths of them present only once. Source material: memory CD8+ T cells sorted from blood. Subset reported: CD45RO+ cells pooled with CCR7-negative TemRA cells. Source of these receptors: a man younger than 35 in good health.

This CDR3 is CATTGTSGGVETQYF. In DNA, the CDR3 is TGTGCCACCACCGGGACTAGCGGGGGGGTGGAGACCCAGTACTTC. The chain has TRBV15 and TRBJ2-5; 16 bases are shared with TRBD2. Germline CDR1 LNHNV, CDR2 YYDKDF (reference sequence). This CDR3 has 15 residues. The V and J ends lost 7 bases and 5 bases, in that order; junction bases with no gene match: 4. Complete variable domain (other parts from reference TRBV15 and TRBJ2-5): DAMVIQNPRYQVTQFGKPVTLSCSQTLNHNVMYWYQQKSSQAPKLLFHYYDKDFNNEADTPDNFQSRRPNTSFCFLDIRSPGLGDTAMYLCATTGTSGGVETQYFGPGTRLLVL.

The chain combines TRBV7-2 with TRBJ2-1; TRBD2 aligns across 8 bases. With 4 bases clipped from V and 3 bases from J, the junction kept 5 bases outside the gene matches. The germline CDR1 and CDR2 sequences are SGHTA and FQGNSA. This CDR3 is 15 amino acids long. The CDR3 bases are TGTGCCAGCAGCTCCATAGCGGGAAACTACAATGAGCAGTTCTTC. Translated, it gives CASSSIAGNYNEQFF.

The rearrangement links TRBV9 to TRBJ2-2; D is undetermined. The CDR3 sequence is 17 residues long. V gave up 2 bases and J gave up 2 bases, with 16 bases separating them. Germline V gives CDR1 SGDLS, CDR2 YYNGEE. CDR3 in amino acids: CASSVPSAALNTGELFF. The CDR3 nucleotides are TGTGCCAGCAGCGTCCCCAGCGCCGCTTTAAACACCGGGGAGCTGTTTTTT.

The chain combines TRBV7-6 with TRBJ2-2; D tentatively fits TRBD1 or TRBD2 (5 bases each). CDR3 length equals 15 residues. V gave up 1 base and J gave up 7 bases, with 13 bases separating them. Per the germline V gene, CDR1 is SGHVS and CDR2 is FNYEAQ. For the CDR3, the DNA is TGTGCCAGCAGCTTAGGGGGCGGAGGCAGCGGGGAGCTGTTTTTT. It codes for CASSLGGGGSGELFF.

The chain combines TRBV5-8 with TRBJ1-5; no firm D call. V was clipped by 0 bases and J by 6 bases, with 7 bases between them. The germline gives CDR1 SGHTS, CDR2 YDEGEE. The CDR3 is 13 residues long. In nucleotides, the CDR3 is TGTGCCAGCAGCTTGGATGCGGGTCAGCCCCAGCATTTT. Its protein is CASSLDAGQPQHF.

This clone was recorded only once. The chain is built from TRBV13 and TRBJ2-7, with a weak D call TRBD1 (6 bases). Trimming cost V 5 bases and J 2 bases, with 10 bases left between them. The CDR3 contains 13 residues. CDR1 and CDR2 (germline): PRHDT, FYEKMQ (reference sequence). The chain's CDR3 is CASSPSGAYEQYF. CDR3 bases: TGTGCCAGCAGCCCTTCAGGGGCCTACGAGCAGTACTTC.

The rearrangement uses TRBV7-6 and TRBJ2-2; D uncertain. V gave up 3 bases and J gave up 3 bases, with 5 bases separating them. The CDR3 has 13 amino acids. Germline values: CDR1 SGHVS, CDR2 FNYEAQ. CDR3 bases: TGTGCCAGCAGCTTCGGGTACACCGGGGAGCTGTTTTTT. As protein: CASSFGYTGELFF.

This CDR3 reads CASSHWWTGPNYGYTF. The CDR3 DNA sequence: TGCGCCAGCAGCCATTGGTGGACAGGGCCAAACTATGGCTACACCTTC. The chain uses TRBV4-1 and TRBJ1-2; 8 positions match TRBD1. Germline-derived CDR1 and CDR2 are MGHRA and YSYEKL. Germline trimming cut 3 bases from V and 2 bases from J; bases unmatched to any gene: 8. The CDR3 runs 16 residues.

The chain combines TRBV11-3 with TRBJ2-5; 9 nucleotides line up with TRBD2. The J call may be faulty, since TRBJ2-7 better matches the DNA end. The CDR3 is 15 residues long. Germline CDR1 and CDR2: SGHNT and YENEEA. Here the CDR3 DNA reads TGTGCCAGCAGCCCGAGCGGCGGGGGGGCCTACGAGCAGTACTTC. It codes for CASSPSGGGAYEQYF.

V is TRBV30 and J is TRBJ2-1; 9 nucleotides line up with TRBD1. The CDR3 runs 14 residues. Germline loops: CDR1 GTSNPN, CDR2 SVGIG (reference sequence). V lost 4 bases and J lost 2; bases outside the gene matches: 3. The DNA for the CDR3 is TGTGCCTGGACCGGGACAGGGACCTACAATGAGCAGTTCTTC. Translated, it gives CAWTGTGTYNEQFF.

This clone came up once. The same CDR3 also results from other DNA sequences found in this sample. The CDR3 DNA sequence: TGTGCCAGCAGCAGGACAGGAGCCAAAAACATTCAGTACTTC. This codes for CASSRTGAKNIQYF. V usage is TRBV7-9 and J usage is TRBJ2-4, with 7 bases fitting TRBD1. Losses at the gene ends were 5 bases for V and 0 bases for J; bases not matched to a gene: 1. Germline CDR1 SEHNR, CDR2 FQNEAQ (reference sequence). This CDR3 is built from 14 residues. Using reference TRBV7-9 and TRBJ2-4 for the parts outside the CDR3, the full variable domain is DTGVSQNPRHKITKRGQNVTFRCDPISEHNRLYWYRQTLGQGPEFLTYFQNEAQLEKSRLLSDRFSAERPKGSFSTLEIQRTEQGDSAMYLCASSRTGAKNIQYFGAGTRLSVL.

The gene calls are TRBV5-1 and TRBJ1-6; D is possibly TRBD1 (5 bases). The length of the CDR3 is 14 residues. CDR1 and CDR2 from the germline V gene are SGHRS and YFSETQ. Trimming cost V 2 bases and J 9 bases, with 12 bases left between them. DNA of the CDR3: TGCGCCAGCAGCTTTCGGGGGAAAGGTTCACCCCTCCACTTT. Translating gives CASSFRGKGSPLHF.

The chain recombines TRBV5-1 with TRBJ2-7; possible D gene TRBD1, 5 bases. The CDR3 totals 15 residues. The germline V gene has CDR1 SGHRS and CDR2 YFSETQ. Between the trimmed V and J ends, which lost 2 bases and 3 bases, there was a span of 15 bases. Here the CDR3 reads CASSFSNMQGYEQYF. The CDR3 coding sequence is TGCGCCAGCAGCTTTTCAAATATGCAGGGCTACGAGCAGTACTTC.

This chain links TRBV28 with TRBJ2-1; the D gene is possibly TRBD1 (5 bases). Germline loops: CDR1 MDHEN, CDR2 SYDVKM. The CDR3 spans 15 residues. V was cut by 6 bases and J by 4 bases, with 16 bases left in between. CDR3 in DNA: TGTGCCAGCAGGAGTACGCTGGGGCCTTACAATGAGCAGTTCTTC. Translating it yields CASRSTLGPYNEQFF.

Only one count was recorded for this clone. The genes are TRBV25-1 and TRBJ2-1; D is uncertain. The V end lost 3 bases, the J end lost 10 bases, and 13 bases lay between the germline ends. The CDR3 is 13 residues long. The germline V gene encodes CDR1 MGHDK and CDR2 SYGVNS. The CDR3 bases are TGTGCCAGCAGTGATCGAATGGAGTCCGAGCAGTTCTTC. Translated: CASSDRMESEQFF. The whole variable domain, remainder taken from reference TRBV25-1 and TRBJ2-1, is EADIYQTPRYLVIGTGKKITLECSQTMGHDKMYWYQQDPGMELHLIHYSYGVNSTEKGDLSSESTVSRIRTEHFPLTLESARPSHTSQYLCASSDRMESEQFFGPGTRLTVL.

J is TRBJ1-2 and V is TRBV7-8; D ambiguous. CDR1 is SGHVS, CDR2 FQNEAQ, per germline. V shed 1 base and J shed 8 bases, with 14 bases lying between them. The CDR3 extends over 14 amino acids. The CDR3 DNA is TGTGCCAGCAGCTTAGATGGGCCCTGGGAAGGCTACACCTTC. This codes for CASSLDGPWEGYTF. Combining the CDR3 with reference TRBV7-8 and TRBJ1-2 gives the whole variable domain GAGVSQSPRYKVAKRGQDVALRCDPISGHVSLFWYQQALGQGPEFLTYFQNEAQLDKSGLPSDRFFAERPEGSVSTLKIQRTQQEDSAVYLCASSLDGPWEGYTFGSGTRLTVV.

This clone was observed a handful of times. Other DNA sequences of this sample code for an identical CDR3. The chain links TRBV7-3 to TRBJ2-1; tentatively, D is TRBD2 (6 bases). Germline V gene sequence: CDR1 SGHTA, CDR2 FQGTGA. This CDR3 spans 15 amino acids. The V and J ends lost 3 bases and 0 bases respectively, with 9 bases between them. The CDR3 spells CASSLIAASYNEQFF. CDR3 DNA sequence: TGTGCCAGCAGCTTGATAGCGGCCTCCTACAATGAGCAGTTCTTC.

This clone was observed a few times. The chain couples TRBV30 to TRBJ1-1, with 8 bases identical to TRBD1. Germline CDR1 is GTSNPN and CDR2 is SVGIG (reference sequence). The CDR3 is 13 amino acids. The V and J ends lost 8 bases and 3 bases, in that order; junction bases with no gene match: 8. CDR3 coding DNA: TGTGCCCGTGGAGACAGGGGCGACACTGAAGCTTTCTTT. Translated, it gives CARGDRGDTEAFF.

V is TRBV5-1 and J is TRBJ1-1; the match to TRBD1 covers 7 bases. Trimming at V came to 4 bases and at J to 3 bases, leaving 3 bases not matched to a gene. The germline CDR1 and CDR2 sequences are SGHRS and YFSETQ. This CDR3 comprises 13 residues. Written as DNA, the CDR3 is TGCGCCAGCAGCGTGACAGGGTACACTGAAGCTTTCTTT. Translating gives CASSVTGYTEAFF.

The rearrangement joins TRBV9 to TRBJ1-1, with 8 bases identical to TRBD1. The CDR3 runs to 15 residues. CDR1 and CDR2 (germline): SGDLS, YYNGEE. V shed 3 bases, J shed 1 base, and the junction held 5 bases outside the gene matches. The chain's CDR3 is CASSAQGQANTEAFF. The CDR3 DNA reads as TGTGCCAGCAGCGCCCAGGGACAGGCGAACACTGAAGCTTTCTTT.

J is TRBJ2-7 and V is TRBV6-6; maybe TRBD2 (7 bases). Between the trimmed V and J ends, which lost 1 base and 4 bases, there was a span of 17 bases. The CDR3 length is 16 residues. The V gene's germline CDR1 is MNHNY and CDR2 SVGAGI (reference sequence). The CDR3 DNA follows: TGTGCCAGCAGTTACTTGGGGGCTAGCGGAAAATACGAGCAGTACTTC. The encoded protein is CASSYLGASGKYEQYF.

This clone was observed once. This chain connects TRBV30 to TRBJ1-2; D is perhaps TRBD1 (6 bases). The germline gives CDR1 GTSNPN, CDR2 SVGIG (reference sequence). CDR3 length: 16 residues. The ends were cut back, 0 bases at V and 1 base at J, with 15 bases in the middle. The CDR3 DNA is TGTGCCTGGAGTGTAGGGGACGGGACAAATAACTATGGCTACACCTTC. Its translation is CAWSVGDGTNNYGYTF.

CDR3 loop: CASSIGEGPDTQYF. Here the CDR3 DNA reads TGTGCCAGTAGTATAGGGGAGGGCCCAGATACGCAGTATTTT. The chain employs TRBV19 and TRBJ2-3; TRBD2 agrees at 7 bases. The trim removed 1 base at V and 4 bases at J, leaving 2 bases unmatched. The CDR3 sequence is 14 residues long. Per the germline V gene, CDR1 is LNHDA and CDR2 is SQIVND (reference sequence). The whole variable domain, remainder taken from reference TRBV19 and TRBJ2-3, is DGGITQSPKYLFRKEGQNVTLSCEQNLNHDAMYWYRQDPGQGLRLIYYSQIVNDFQKGDIAEGYSVSREKKESFPLTVTSAQKNPTAFYLCASSIGEGPDTQYFGPGTRLTVL.

This sequence joins TRBV6-5 and TRBJ2-5, with D unresolved. Trimming shortened V by 4 bases and J by 2 bases, and 8 bases separated the two germline ends. The V gene's germline CDR1 is MNHEY and CDR2 SVGAGI. The CDR3 runs to 13 residues. The CDR3 spells CASSSALQETQYF. In nucleotides, the CDR3 is TGTGCCAGCAGTTCGGCACTACAAGAGACCCAGTACTTC.

This chain joins TRBV4-2 and TRBJ2-1, with 10 bases identical to TRBD2. Germline V gene lookup returns CDR1 LGHNA and CDR2 YNFKEQ. The CDR3 is 15 residues long. Losses at the gene ends were 4 bases for V and 7 bases for J; bases not matched to a gene: 7. The DNA for the CDR3 is TGTGCCAGCAGCCCCCTAGCGGGGGACCTTAATGAGCAGTTCTTC. As protein: CASSPLAGDLNEQFF.

This sequence joins TRBV5-1 and TRBJ1-1; a possible D gene is TRBD1 (6 bases). V lost 5 bases, J lost 0 bases, and 8 bases lay in between. The CDR3 length is 13 residues. The germline CDR1 and CDR2 sequences are SGHRS and YFSETQ. CDR3 protein: CASRGHLNTEAFF. CDR3 DNA sequence: TGCGCCAGCAGGGGACACCTGAACACTGAAGCTTTCTTT.

This rearrangement joins TRBV7-2 to TRBJ1-4, with 7 bases that match TRBD1. CDR1 and CDR2 (germline): SGHTA, FQGNSA. V shed 4 bases, J shed 8 bases, and the junction held 10 bases outside the gene matches. There are 15 residues in the CDR3. This chain's CDR3 is CASSSEGAVSEKLFF. The CDR3 DNA sequence: TGTGCCAGCAGCTCCGAGGGGGCTGTTAGCGAAAAACTGTTTTTT. Based on the CDR3 plus reference TRBV7-2 and TRBJ1-4, the full variable domain is GAGVSQSPSNKVTEKGKDVELRCDPISGHTALYWYRQSLGQGLEFLIYFQGNSAPDKSGLPSDRFSAERTGGSVSTLTIQRTQQEDSAVYLCASSSEGAVSEKLFFGSGTQLSVL.

V gene TRBV5-1 combines with J gene TRBJ1-1; D uncertain. The CDR3 sequence is 14 residues long. Germline-derived CDR1 and CDR2 are SGHRS and YFSETQ. The ends were cut back, 4 bases at V and 2 bases at J, with 12 bases in the middle. CDR3 loop: CASSTRAANTEAFF. The CDR3 nucleotides read TGCGCCAGCAGCACCCGGGCAGCCAACACTGAAGCTTTCTTT.